The 8 T cell receptor beta chains presented below share a single source sample, sequenced in a study of T cell repertoires in cytomegalovirus infection. A single record per CDR3 protein comes from TCRdb applying MiXCR to the reads. This table holds 650,000 to 900,000 distinct CDR3 sequences, less than 35% found once. Their recognized antigens are unknown. Sequenced here: cultured CD8+ T cells from PBMCs, sampled from culture after CMV antigen stimulation. These receptors all come from a human donor in good health (CMV status not recorded). Some clones in this sample may be carry-over from other donors' samples.

The CDR3: CASTIPGSNYGYTF. CDR3 DNA sequence: TGTGCCAGTACCATCCCAGGGTCTAACTATGGCTACACCTTC. The rearrangement uses TRBV19 and TRBJ1-2; the D gene is possibly TRBD1 (5 bases). The V end was cut by 7 bases, the J end by 0 bases, with 12 bases between. CDR3 length equals 14 residues. The V gene's germline CDR1 is LNHDA and CDR2 SQIVND (reference sequence).

The rearrangement links TRBV5-4 to TRBJ1-3; no reliable D call. Germline assignment: CDR1 SGHNT and CDR2 YYREEE (reference sequence). The CDR3 totals 14 residues. Trimming shortened V by 1 base and J by 4 bases, and 9 bases separated the two germline ends. CDR3 sequence: CASSLMGNGNTIYF. The CDR3 DNA reads TGTGCCAGCAGCTTGATGGGGAACGGAAACACCATATATTTT.

In its sample, this clonotype was seen a few times. V usage is TRBV7-6 and J usage is TRBJ1-5; perhaps TRBD1 as D (5 bases). The V gene's germline CDR1 is SGHVS and CDR2 FNYEAQ. Between the trimmed V and J ends, which lost 1 base and 1 base, there was a span of 11 bases. The CDR3 has 16 residues. The CDR3 nucleotides read TGTGCCAGCAGCTTAGATTGGGGGTTGAGCAATCAGCCCCAGCATTTT. Its translation is CASSLDWGLSNQPQHF.

The genes are TRBV18 and TRBJ2-3; weak D call: TRBD2 (5 bases). Germline V lookup: CDR1 KGHSH, CDR2 LQKENI. Trimming took off 1 base at V and 2 bases at J, with 10 bases between the two ends. This CDR3 comprises 15 residues. CDR3 nucleotides: TGTGCCAGCTCACCACTAGCGTTGGCCACAGATACGCAGTATTTT. Encoded protein: CASSPLALATDTQYF. The entire variable domain, with the rest obtained from reference TRBV18 and TRBJ2-3, is as follows: NAGVMQNPRHLVRRRGQEARLRCSPMKGHSHVYWYRQLPEEGLKFMVYLQKENIIDESGMPKERFSAEFPKEGPSILRIQQVVRGDSAAYFCASSPLALATDTQYFGPGTRLTVL.

With regard to this clonotype: A junction end diverges from the germline sequence, so it may reflect a read error. The chain joins TRBV7-2 to TRBJ2-1; 7 bases line up with TRBD2. Germline V gene lookup returns CDR1 SGHTA and CDR2 FQGNSA. The CDR3 consists of 15 residues. The CDR3: CANSLANSGYNEQFF. CDR3 coding DNA: TGTGCCAACAGCTTAGCGAATAGCGGGTACAATGAGCAGTTCTTC. The entire variable domain, with the rest obtained from reference TRBV7-2 and TRBJ2-1, is as follows: GAGVSQSPSNKVTEKGKDVELRCDPISGHTALYWYRQSLGQGLEFLIYFQGNSAPDKSGLPSDRFSAERTGGSVSTLTIQRTQQEDSAVYLCANSLANSGYNEQFFGPGTRLTVL.

In this sample, this clonotype turned up many times. V usage is TRBV7-2 and J usage is TRBJ2-3, with D possibly being TRBD1 or TRBD2 (5 bases each). The CDR3 is 17 residues long. Germline CDR1 is SGHTA and CDR2 is FQGNSA. V was clipped by 4 bases and J by 1 base, with 18 bases between them. The CDR3 loop reads CASSSSVFGTGTDTQYF. In nucleotides, the CDR3 is TGTGCCAGCAGCTCTAGTGTGTTTGGGACGGGCACAGATACGCAGTATTTT.

To note about this clonotype: A junction boundary mismatches the germline segment, possibly from a read error. The chain links TRBV27 to TRBJ2-1; D unresolved. Germline assignment: CDR1 MNHEY and CDR2 SMNVEV (reference sequence). The CDR3 extends over 12 amino acids. CDR3 amino acids: CAGSLNGNEQFF. The CDR3 DNA sequence: TGTGCCGGCAGTTTGAATGGCAATGAGCAGTTCTTC.

The chain is built from TRBV29-1 and TRBJ2-1; D gene unclear. Trimming removed 1 base from V and 9 bases from J, with 7 bases in between. The CDR3 extends over 11 amino acids. Germline lookup yields CDR1 SQVTM and CDR2 ANQGSEA. This chain's CDR3 is CSVEGLGEQFF. The CDR3 DNA reads as TGCAGCGTTGAAGGCCTGGGTGAGCAGTTCTTC.